Given below is one TCR beta chain in context. The antigen is undetermined. CDR1 is SGHNT, CDR2 YYREEE, per germline (reference sequence). There are 16 residues in the CDR3. Trimming took 0 bases from V and 6 from J; bases not matched to a gene: 9. CD8+CD4-CD45RA- cells, CCR7-positive or negative, formed the memory CD8 sort. This entry is derived from a study of CD39 and CD103 CD8 tumor-infiltrating T cells. Overall study context: Repertoire comparisons were shown for four patients, including a melanoma patient.

Notes on the study in general: Top 30 DP CD8 TIL clonotypes covered about 50-86% of repertoire. DN TIL clonotypes largely overlapped peripheral memory CD8 repertoires, unlike DP.

The repertoire was sequenced with immunoSEQ multiplex PCR; TCRdb's copy has only in-frame clones and lacks some. The table includes about 17,000 clones, approximately 90% detected once. The genes are TRBV5-4 and TRBJ2-7, with TRBD2 matching over 10 bases. Sequenced sample: CD8+ T cells sorted from blood. The subset is: total memory CD8 T cells (CD45RA-CCR7+/-) from blood or uninvolved lymph node. This receptor was taken from a human donor with head and neck squamous cell carcinoma. The CDR3 sequence: CASSLGYASGGREQYF. CDR3 coding DNA: TGTGCCAGCAGCTTGGGATACGCTAGCGGGGGTCGCGAGCAGTACTTC. Full variable domain (rest looked up from reference TRBV5-4 and TRBJ2-7): ETGVTQSPTHLIKTRGQQVTLRCSSQSGHNTVSWYQQALGQGPQFIFQYYREEENGRGNFPPRFSGLQFPNYSSELNVNALELDDSALYLCASSLGYASGGREQYFGPGTRLTVT.